The 15 T cell receptor beta chains presented below share a single source sample, sequenced in a study of regulatory T cells in long-lasting Graves disease. Time point indicated: persistent/refractory GD, antithyroid drugs over 5 years with positive TRAb. Making the TCR library involved RNA that had been extracted from PBMCs. Construction of the TCR beta libraries employed iRepertoire HTBI primers in conjunction with Arm-PCR of CDR3 regions. MiXCR was run by TCRdb on the multiplex PCR reads, yielding one entry per CDR3 protein. The sample includes under 500,000 distinct CDR3 sequences, about a fifth of them seen just once. The specimen comprised peripheral blood mononuclear cells (PBMCs), sampled when the disease was refractory, from a patient treated with antithyroid drugs. All receptors come from a female donor with Graves disease.

The genes are TRBV6-1 and TRBJ2-7, with 10 positions matching TRBD2. CDR1 MNHNS and CDR2 SASEGT come from the germline V gene. V trimming: 8 bases; J trimming: 0 bases; junction bases outside the gene matches: 4. The CDR3 is 14 amino acids. The CDR3 protein is CASQLAGSSYEQYF. CDR3 DNA sequence: TGTGCCAGCCAACTAGCGGGGAGCTCCTACGAGCAGTACTTC.

The chain carries TRBV29-1 and TRBJ1-5; D might be TRBD1 (5 bases). The CDR3 totals 13 residues. Trimming stripped 4 bases from V and 4 bases from J, with 11 bases between. Germline CDR1 and CDR2: SQVTM and ANQGSEA. The CDR3 spells CSVGGGLNQPQHF. CDR3 nucleotide sequence: TGCAGCGTTGGGGGGGGACTTAATCAGCCCCAGCATTTT.

Only a few counts were recorded for this clonotype. The chain couples TRBV9 to TRBJ2-2, with 7 bases identical to TRBD2. CDR1 is SGDLS, CDR2 YYNGEE, per germline. This CDR3 is built from 16 residues. V lost 1 base and J lost 6; bases outside the gene matches: 9. The CDR3 DNA follows: TGTGCCAGCAGCGTAAGGTCCGCGGGAGCTCCCGGGGAGCTGTTTTTT. The encoded protein is CASSVRSAGAPGELFF.

This clonotype was counted at least ten times. J is TRBJ2-7 and V is TRBV12-3 or TRBV12-4, with no clear D. The V gene lost 9 bases and the J gene lost 4 bases, with 1 base spanning the gap. This CDR3 region has 8 residues. CDR3 sequence (DNA): TGTGCCAGATACGAGCAGTACTTC. This encodes CARYEQYF.

This clonotype has just a few counts. The rearrangement joins TRBV7-6 to TRBJ2-7; 7 nucleotides agree with TRBD2. V dropped 4 bases and J dropped 6; count of bases not matched to a gene: 9. CDR1 and CDR2 from the germline V gene are SGHVS and FNYEAQ. This CDR3 region has 14 residues. The CDR3 reads CASSSLGGDGEQYF. DNA of the CDR3: TGTGCCAGCAGCTCCCTGGGGGGGGACGGCGAGCAGTACTTC.

The V call is TRBV27, the J call TRBJ2-7; 8 nucleotides align to TRBD2. Germline V gene data show CDR1 as MNHEY and CDR2 as SMNVEV (reference sequence). J gave up 6 bases and V 3 bases, and 7 bases lay outside the gene matches. The CDR3 is made up of 14 amino acids. CDR3 sequence (DNA): TGTGCCAGCAGTTTTACTTCGGGGGGGAGCGAGCAGTACTTC. Amino acid sequence: CASSFTSGGSEQYF.

The chain employs TRBV5-4 and TRBJ1-2; 9 bases line up with TRBD1. Germline loops: CDR1 SGHNT, CDR2 YYREEE (reference sequence). The CDR3 has 15 amino acids. Unmatched junction bases numbered 7, after V lost 4 bases and J lost 3 bases. CDR3 protein: CASSLQGTGYYGYTF. CDR3 bases: TGTGCCAGCAGCCTCCAGGGGACAGGGTACTATGGCTACACCTTC.

This clonotype was seen more than once but under ten times. The genes are TRBV19 and TRBJ1-1, with TRBD1 as a possible D gene (5 bases). This CDR3 contains 15 residues. Germline CDR1 reads LNHDA; CDR2 reads SQIVND (reference sequence). Trimming left V 5 bases short and J 1 base short, with 14 bases between. CDR3 coding DNA: TGTGCCAGTAGTCCCCGCCGAACAGGGAACACTGAAGCTTTCTTT. It codes for CASSPRRTGNTEAFF.

This clonotype came up many times. The V call is TRBV3-1, the J call TRBJ1-1; D uncertain. Germline CDR1 LGHDT, CDR2 YNNKEL (reference sequence). The CDR3 loop spans 15 amino acids. V lost 0 bases to trimming and J lost 1 base, with 9 bases between them. The CDR3 is CASSQDRRPNTEAFF. DNA for the CDR3: TGTGCCAGCAGCCAAGATCGACGGCCGAACACTGAAGCTTTCTTT.

This clonotype occurred many times. V is TRBV10-3 and J is TRBJ2-5; 7 positions agree with TRBD2. The CDR3 has 13 amino acids. CDR1 and CDR2 (germline): ENHRY, SYGVKD. V dropped 6 bases and J dropped 5; count of bases not matched to a gene: 6. CDR3 region: CAIRVGAGETQYF. For the CDR3, the DNA is TGTGCCATCAGGGTGGGAGCGGGGGAGACCCAGTACTTC.

This clonotype appeared a few times. V usage is TRBV13 and J usage is TRBJ2-5; 8 positions agree with TRBD1. V was pared by 2 bases and J by 2 bases, with 4 bases of the junction left unmatched. Germline loops: CDR1 PRHDT, CDR2 FYEKMQ (reference sequence). The CDR3 has 15 amino acids. The CDR3 DNA follows: TGTGCCAGCAGCTTAACCGGGACAGGACAAGAGACCCAGTACTTC. Its protein product is CASSLTGTGQETQYF.

This clonotype was seen many times. The CDR3 reads CASSPLWDRGIQPQHF. DNA for the CDR3: TGTGCCAGCAGTCCTCTGTGGGACAGGGGTATTCAGCCCCAGCATTTT. The J gene is TRBJ1-5, the V gene TRBV27; 10 bases agree with TRBD1. J was trimmed by 6 bases and V by 5 bases; bases with no gene match: 10. This CDR3 contains 16 residues. CDR1 and CDR2 from the germline V gene are MNHEY and SMNVEV (reference sequence).

This clonotype was seen repeatedly, ten times or more. CDR3 region: CASLDPGMGGTGELFF. The DNA of the CDR3 is TGTGCCAGCCTCGACCCGGGGATGGGGGGAACCGGGGAGCTGTTTTTT. V is TRBV28 and J is TRBJ2-2, with D possibly TRBD2 on 6 matching bases. V lost 8 bases and J 5 bases, leaving 21 bases between the germline ends. Looked up from germline, CDR1 is MDHEN and CDR2 is SYDVKM. The CDR3 has 16 residues.

This clonotype showed up just a few times. The chain couples TRBV6-9 to TRBJ1-4; TRBD1 agrees at 8 bases. Per germline, CDR1 MNHGY and CDR2 SVAAGI. The CDR3 consists of 14 residues. V shed 3 bases, J shed 5 bases, and the junction held 2 bases outside the gene matches. CDR3: CASSYRGQNEKLFF. In DNA, the CDR3 is TGTGCCAGCAGTTACAGGGGGCAGAATGAAAAACTGTTTTTT.

A few counts support this clonotype. This chain connects TRBV9 to TRBJ2-7; D is perhaps TRBD2 (6 bases). CDR1 and CDR2 (germline): SGDLS, YYNGEE. This CDR3 has 14 residues. Trimming took 0 bases from V and 4 from J, leaving 11 bases between them. CDR3 protein: CASSVGDSLYEQYF. CDR3 in DNA: TGTGCCAGCAGCGTAGGGGACTCTTTATACGAGCAGTACTTC.